Reported below is one TCR beta chain. Its antigen is unidentified. The data derive from a study of radiation and T cells in renal cell carcinoma. Study-wide results and caveats: Top tumor clonotypes rose in blood 2 weeks post-radiation, then contracted.

The treatment was: 15 Gy SBRT to primary tumor, nephrectomy 4 weeks later. V lost 3 bases, J lost 4 bases, and 12 bases lay in between. From germline, CDR1 is LNHDA and CDR2 SQIVND (reference sequence). The CDR3 extends over 14 amino acids. The table came from immunoSEQ multiplex PCR; TCRdb's copy has only in-frame clones and leaves some out. The sample records several thousand clones, about three fifths being singletons. This receptor was obtained from a man in his sixties with renal cell carcinoma. The sample here was tumor tissue, taken from a patient whose treatment included radiotherapy and nephrectomy. This rearrangement joins TRBV19 to TRBJ1-1; TRBD1 might be the D (5 bases). CDR3 residues: CASSIPGVVTEAFF. The DNA of the CDR3 is TGTGCCAGTAGTATTCCGGGGGTAGTCACTGAAGCTTTCTTT. Together with reference TRBV19 and TRBJ1-1, the CDR3 gives the full variable domain: DGGITQSPKYLFRKEGQNVTLSCEQNLNHDAMYWYRQDPGQGLRLIYYSQIVNDFQKGDIAEGYSVSREKKESFPLTVTSAQKNPTAFYLCASSIPGVVTEAFFGQGTRLTVV.